These 29 T cell receptor beta chains were all obtained from the same sample, sequenced in a study of human T cells and chemical hapten exposure. TCRdb redid the calling of the RACE reads with MiXCR, one entry per CDR3 protein. Among more than 80,000 distinct CDR3 sequences, about a tenth were seen once, and the ten largest hold around 3.3%. Time point: pre-sensitization, week 0. Treatment in this sample: therapeutic diphenylcyclopropenone sensitization with weekly scalp DPC. The material sequenced was whole blood, taken in connection with sensitization to the hapten diphenylcyclopropenone (DPC). These receptors all stem from an older woman with alopecia areata. Some clones in this sample may be carry-over from other donors' samples.

The chain combines TRBV24-1 with TRBJ2-2; no reliable D call. The CDR3 contains 13 residues. V was shortened by 0 bases and J by 4 bases, with 2 bases between the two germline ends. Germline values: CDR1 KGHDR, CDR2 SFDVKD. The CDR3 DNA sequence: TGTGCCACCAGTGATTTGGGCACCGGGGAGCTGTTTTTT. It codes for CATSDLGTGELFF.

This clonotype was counted many times. The V and J genes are TRBV7-2 and TRBJ2-3; 7 bases fit TRBD2. The CDR3 consists of 13 residues. Germline CDR1 reads SGHTA; CDR2 reads FQGNSA. Losses at the gene ends were 5 bases for V and 4 bases for J; bases not matched to a gene: 3. The chain's CDR3 is CASSPLAADTQYF. The CDR3 coding sequence is TGTGCCAGCAGCCCGCTAGCGGCAGATACGCAGTATTTT.

This clonotype came up a few times. The CDR3 DNA is TGCGCCAGCAGCTTGGAAGGGGTTTTGGGCGAAAAACTGTTTTTT. Encoded protein: CASSLEGVLGEKLFF. This chain connects TRBV5-1 to TRBJ1-4; weak D call: TRBD1 (5 bases). Germline CDR1 is SGHRS and CDR2 is YFSETQ. The germline V and J ends were trimmed by 0 bases and 8 bases, with 14 bases remaining between them. The CDR3 covers 15 residues.

The CDR3 protein is CASSLALARDQFF. CDR3 DNA sequence: TGTGCCAGCAGCTTAGCGCTAGCTCGGGATCAGTTCTTC. The chain links TRBV11-2 to TRBJ2-1; D might be TRBD2 (5 bases). Looked up from germline, CDR1 is SGHAT and CDR2 is FQNNGV. Trimming shortened V by 1 base and J by 13 bases, and 14 bases separated the two germline ends. The CDR3 runs to 13 residues.

This chain uses TRBV29-1 with TRBJ2-5; 10 bases fit TRBD1. CDR3 length equals 14 residues. Trimming at V came to 3 bases and at J to 4 bases, leaving 5 bases not matched to a gene. In germline, CDR1 is SQVTM, CDR2 ANQGSEA. CDR3 in amino acids: CSVDRQGALETQYF. The CDR3 bases are TGCAGCGTTGATAGACAGGGGGCTTTAGAGACCCAGTACTTC.

This clonotype was observed a handful of times. The gene calls are TRBV12-3 or TRBV12-4 and TRBJ1-2; D call uncertain. The CDR3 sequence is 13 residues long. Trimming removed 3 bases from V and 5 bases from J, with 10 bases in between. The CDR3 loop reads CASSLTGPYGYTF. CDR3 in DNA: TGTGCCAGCAGTTTGACGGGCCCTTATGGCTACACCTTC.

In its sample, this clonotype was seen many times. The CDR3 DNA sequence: TGTGCCAGCAGGCGAATAGCGGGGGGGCCCTACAATGAGCAGTTCTTC. This gives the protein CASRRIAGGPYNEQFF. V gene TRBV2 combines with J gene TRBJ2-1, with 11 bases fitting TRBD2. CDR3 size: 16 residues. With V trimmed by 6 bases and J by 2 bases, 6 bases remained unmatched. Germline V lookup: CDR1 SNHLY, CDR2 FYNNEI.

This clonotype was counted many times. The chain employs TRBV12-3 or TRBV12-4 and TRBJ1-5; 7 nucleotides align to TRBD1. The CDR3 has 18 amino acids. V lost 3 bases and J lost 3; bases outside the gene matches: 14. The CDR3 region is CASSFTLGQKWNNQPQHF. Here the CDR3 DNA reads TGTGCCAGCAGTTTTACCTTGGGACAGAAATGGAACAATCAGCCCCAGCATTTT.

This clonotype occurred many times. This chain uses TRBV5-1 with TRBJ2-2; D is unclear. V shed 6 bases and J shed 6 bases, with 9 bases lying between them. Germline V gene lookup returns CDR1 SGHRS and CDR2 YFSETQ. There are 12 residues in the CDR3. The DNA of the CDR3 is TGCGCCAGCAAAACCGGAGCCGGGGAGCTGTTTTTT. Residues: CASKTGAGELFF.

This clonotype came up many times. This rearrangement joins TRBV10-3 to TRBJ2-4; unclear D gene. Trimming pared 0 bases from V and 9 bases from J, leaving 6 bases between. Per germline, CDR1 ENHRY and CDR2 SYGVKD. The CDR3 extends over 12 amino acids. The CDR3 coding sequence is TGTGCCATCAGTGAGTCGGAGCTCATTCAGTACTTC. Translating it yields CAISESELIQYF.

A few counts support this clonotype. The CDR3 nucleotides are TGTGCCAGCTCACCGGGATTGGGTTTGGGCACAGATACGCAGTATTTT. This codes for CASSPGLGLGTDTQYF. The chain links TRBV18 to TRBJ2-3; D is ambiguous. The CDR3 totals 16 residues. Trimming removed 3 bases from V and 1 base from J, with 14 bases in between. The germline V gene encodes CDR1 KGHSH and CDR2 LQKENI.

This clonotype occurred many times. The V and J genes are TRBV5-1 and TRBJ1-1, with TRBD1 matching 8 bases. V lost 4 bases to trimming and J lost 0 bases; unmatched junction nucleotides: 2. The length of the CDR3 is 14 residues. Germline V lookup: CDR1 SGHRS, CDR2 YFSETQ. The chain's CDR3 is CASSTDRVNTEAFF. The CDR3 nucleotides are TGCGCCAGCAGCACGGACAGGGTGAACACTGAAGCTTTCTTT.

The J gene is TRBJ1-1, the V gene TRBV6-1, with TRBD1 matching 9 bases. Germline V gene lookup returns CDR1 MNHNS and CDR2 SASEGT. The CDR3 consists of 14 residues. V shed 8 bases, J shed 3 bases, and the junction held 7 bases outside the gene matches. The CDR3 loop reads CASGTTGGYTEAFF. The CDR3 DNA reads TGTGCCAGCGGCACGACAGGGGGTTACACTGAAGCTTTCTTT.

There are many counts of this clonotype. The rearrangement uses TRBV5-6 and TRBJ1-2; a weak D match, TRBD1 (5 bases). Trimming stripped 0 bases from V and 4 bases from J, with 16 bases between. The CDR3 covers 16 residues. The germline V gene encodes CDR1 SGHDT and CDR2 YYEEEE. CDR3 bases: TGTGCCAGCAGCTTGGGTTCCAGGGTCCTCGGCTATGGCTACACCTTC. Amino acid sequence: CASSLGSRVLGYGYTF.

This clonotype was recorded many times. The chain recombines TRBV10-3 with TRBJ2-7, with D perhaps TRBD1 (5 bases). The CDR3 sequence is 11 residues long. Germline CDR1 ENHRY, CDR2 SYGVKD. V was cut by 8 bases and J by 5 bases, with 10 bases left in between. Written as DNA, the CDR3 is TGTGCCATCTCTGACAGAGACGAGCAGTACTTC. Protein: CAISDRDEQYF.

Note on this clonotype: This may be a read error: a much more frequent sequence differs by one nucleotide. The gene calls are TRBV20-1 and TRBJ2-5; a possible D gene is TRBD1 (5 bases). The V gene lost 4 bases and the J gene lost 3 bases, with 15 bases spanning the gap. The germline CDR1 and CDR2 sequences are DFQATT and SNEGSKA (reference sequence). This CDR3 region has 14 residues. This CDR3 reads CSATPEQTEETQYF. Here the CDR3 DNA reads TGCAGTGCTACCCCAGAACAGACAGAAGAGACCCAGTACTTC.

The sample holds many counts of this clonotype. V gene TRBV3-1 combines with J gene TRBJ1-5; 9 bases are a match to TRBD1. CDR3 size: 15 residues. From germline, CDR1 is LGHDT and CDR2 YNNKEL (reference sequence). V dropped 4 bases and J dropped 6; count of bases not matched to a gene: 7. The CDR3 spells CASSPTGGGFQPQHF. The CDR3 region has the DNA TGTGCCAGCAGCCCCACAGGGGGCGGCTTTCAGCCCCAGCATTTT. Full variable domain (rest looked up from reference TRBV3-1 and TRBJ1-5): DTAVSQTPKYLVTQMGNDKSIKCEQNLGHDTMYWYKQDSKKFLKIMFSYNNKELIINETVPNRFSPKSPDKAHLNLHINSLELGDSAVYFCASSPTGGGFQPQHFGDGTRLSIL.

This chain connects TRBV11-2 to TRBJ1-2; TRBD1 agrees at 8 bases. The CDR3 has 13 amino acids. The V segment lost 5 bases and the J segment 5 bases; nucleotides outside the gene matches: 4. Germline V gives CDR1 SGHAT, CDR2 FQNNGV. The CDR3 loop is CASSVGQGYGYTF. In DNA form, the CDR3 reads TGTGCCAGCAGCGTAGGACAGGGATATGGCTACACCTTC. The variable domain in full, with the rest retrieved from reference TRBV11-2 and TRBJ1-2, is EAGVAQSPRYKIIEKRQSVAFWCNPISGHATLYWYQQILGQGPKLLIQFQNNGVVDDSQLPKDRFSAERLKGVDSTLKIQPAKLEDSAVYLCASSVGQGYGYTFGSGTRLTVV.

In this sample, this clonotype turned up many times. The V gene is TRBV6-1, the J gene TRBJ1-6, with unresolved D. The germline V gene has CDR1 MNHNS and CDR2 SASEGT. Deletions cut 6 bases from V and 6 bases from J, with 9 bases between. The CDR3 runs 13 residues. The CDR3 loop reads CASRKAANSPLHF. In DNA, the CDR3 is TGTGCCAGCAGGAAAGCGGCTAATTCACCCCTCCACTTT.

This clonotype was observed at least ten times. This chain joins TRBV5-5 and TRBJ2-5; 10 positions agree with TRBD1. The V gene's germline CDR1 is SGHKS and CDR2 YYEKEE (reference sequence). Unmatched junction bases numbered 6, after V lost 4 bases and J lost 0 bases. This CDR3 has 16 amino acids. CDR3 loop: CASSPGDRGYQETQYF. CDR3 nucleotides: TGTGCCAGCAGCCCTGGGGACAGGGGATACCAAGAGACCCAGTACTTC.

This clonotype was observed many times. The chain has TRBV11-2 and TRBJ2-1, with D unclear. The germline CDR1 and CDR2 sequences are SGHAT and FQNNGV. V dropped 5 bases and J dropped 8 bases, with 16 bases sitting between them. CDR3 length: 14 amino acids. CDR3 nucleotides: TGTGCCAGCAGCCCCATCGGGCCCCGCGATGAGCAGTTCTTC. Translated: CASSPIGPRDEQFF.

The chain employs TRBV4-1 and TRBJ2-2; 8 bases are shared with TRBD1. This CDR3 contains 15 residues. V lost 4 bases, J lost 8 bases, and 9 bases stayed unmatched. Per the germline V gene, CDR1 is MGHRA and CDR2 is YSYEKL. CDR3 bases: TGCGCCAGCAGCCTTTTGGACAGGGCTGTTGGGGAGCTGTTTTTT. It specifies CASSLLDRAVGELFF.

This clonotype was seen ten or more times. The CDR3 DNA is TGCGCCAGCAGCCTACCCAAGACCCGGGGACCTACCTACAATGAGCAGTTCTTC. This codes for CASSLPKTRGPTYNEQFF. The V gene is TRBV4-1, the J gene TRBJ2-1; D tentatively reads TRBD1 or TRBD2 (5 bases each). The CDR3 sequence is 18 residues long. CDR1 and CDR2 from the germline V gene are MGHRA and YSYEKL. Trimming pared 4 bases from V and 2 bases from J, leaving 21 bases between.

A few counts support this clonotype. This chain connects TRBV20-1 to TRBJ2-1; D is possibly TRBD2 (6 bases). V was shortened by 1 base and J by 9 bases, with 16 bases between the two germline ends. Germline CDR1 is DFQATT and CDR2 is SNEGSKA (reference sequence). The CDR3 extends over 14 amino acids. The CDR3 is CSARAPRGGSEQFF. In nucleotides, the CDR3 is TGCAGTGCTAGAGCCCCGCGGGGAGGAAGTGAGCAGTTCTTC.

Many counts were recorded for this clonotype. J is TRBJ2-3 and V is TRBV18, with a possible D match to TRBD2 (5 bases). CDR1 is KGHSH and CDR2 is LQKENI in the germline V gene. With 2 bases removed from V and 1 base from J, the gap between germline ends came to 10 bases. This CDR3 has 15 amino acids. In nucleotides, the CDR3 is TGTGCCAGCTCACCATCAGGACTGCGCACAGATACGCAGTATTTT. Residues: CASSPSGLRTDTQYF.

This clonotype was observed at least ten times. One end of the junction varies from germline; a read error may be responsible. This rearrangement joins TRBV7-7 to TRBJ1-2; 7 nucleotides line up with TRBD1. The CDR3 runs to 17 residues. CDR1 is SSHAT, CDR2 FNYEAQ, per germline (reference sequence). In DNA, the CDR3 is TGTGCTAGCAGCCCTCGGGACAGCGAAACCCCTAACTATGGCTACACCTTC. Translated: CASSPRDSETPNYGYTF.

This clonotype was recorded many times. The chain uses TRBV7-3 and TRBJ1-6; 7 bases match TRBD1. CDR3 length: 14 amino acids. Germline CDR1 is SGHTA and CDR2 is FQGTGA. Losses at the gene ends were 3 bases for V and 9 bases for J; bases not matched to a gene: 5. The CDR3 DNA sequence: TGTGCCAGCAGCTTTGAGGGGGCAGGTTCACCCCTCCACTTT. This sequence encodes CASSFEGAGSPLHF.

The rearrangement uses TRBV6-5 and TRBJ2-1, with D perhaps matching TRBD1 (6 bases). V was clipped by 7 bases and J by 5 bases, with 21 bases between them. There are 16 residues in the CDR3. Germline loops: CDR1 MNHEY, CDR2 SVGAGI. Written as DNA, the CDR3 is TGTGCCAGCACCCCCCAGGGCAGGGGAGTCCACAATGAGCAGTTCTTC. Its translation is CASTPQGRGVHNEQFF.

This clonotype was counted only a few times. The gene calls are TRBV3-1 and TRBJ2-5, with TRBD1 matching over 7 bases. The CDR3 runs 15 residues. V trimming: 7 bases; J trimming: 0 bases; junction bases outside the gene matches: 8. Germline V gives CDR1 LGHDT, CDR2 YNNKEL (reference sequence). CDR3 residues: CASTPQGVDQETQYF. As DNA, the CDR3 is TGTGCCAGCACCCCCCAGGGGGTGGACCAAGAGACCCAGTACTTC.